These 14 T cell receptor beta chains came from one sample sequenced in a study of Ad26.COV2.S vaccination and SARS-CoV-2 variants. This table comes from immunoSEQ multiplex PCR, and its TCRdb copy is limited to in-frame clones, with some not included. The table lists a few hundred thousand clones, 75% to 95% of them singletons, with 10% to 15% in the top ten. Documented treatment: approximately 18 received Ad26.COV2.S at low or high dose, single or two shots; about 5 received placebo; per-sample allocation not given. Sample collection was performed on day 63 after the first vaccine or placebo injection. Here the sequenced sample was peripheral blood, taken in a trial of Ad26.COV2.S vaccine versus placebo. The source is a person between 18 and 65 years old who received the Ad26.COV2.S COVID-19 vaccine or a placebo.

The V gene is TRBV14, the J gene TRBJ2-7; the D gene is possibly TRBD2 (5 bases). The CDR3 has 14 residues. V was shortened by 4 bases and J by 4 bases, with 14 bases between the two germline ends. Germline V gene sequence: CDR1 SGHDN, CDR2 FVKESK. DNA for the CDR3: TGTGCCAGCAGCCGGACGGGGTCCCTATACGAGCAGTACTTC. It codes for CASSRTGSLYEQYF.

This chain joins TRBV27 and TRBJ2-1; perhaps TRBD2 as D (6 bases). Deletions cut 0 bases from V and 2 bases from J, with 11 bases between. Germline values: CDR1 MNHEY, CDR2 SMNVEV (reference sequence). CDR3 length: 16 amino acids. Written as DNA, the CDR3 is TGTGCCAGCAGTTTATCGGGCGGGAATACCTACAATGAGCAGTTCTTC. Translated: CASSLSGGNTYNEQFF.

The rearrangement links TRBV10-3 to TRBJ2-3, with D tentatively TRBD2 (5 bases). Trimming removed 10 bases from V and 0 bases from J, with 17 bases in between. The CDR3 is made up of 15 amino acids. Per the germline V gene, CDR1 is ENHRY and CDR2 is SYGVKD. The CDR3 nucleotides are TGTGCCACCAGCGGTGGTTTACCGAGCACAGATACGCAGTATTTT. Translation gives CATSGGLPSTDTQYF.

The chain carries TRBV7-9 and TRBJ2-7; 7 bases fit TRBD1. The junction had 4 bases not matched to a gene; V was cut back by 6 bases and J by 2 bases. This CDR3 spans 13 amino acids. Germline values: CDR1 SEHNR, CDR2 FQNEAQ (reference sequence). As DNA, the CDR3 is TGTGCCAGCAGTTTTGACAGGGCCTACGAGCAGTACTTC. Its translation: CASSFDRAYEQYF. The full variable domain, its missing parts supplied by reference TRBV7-9 and TRBJ2-7, is DTGVSQNPRHKITKRGQNVTFRCDPISEHNRLYWYRQTLGQGPEFLTYFQNEAQLEKSRLLSDRFSAERPKGSFSTLEIQRTEQGDSAMYLCASSFDRAYEQYFGPGTRLTVT.

This rearrangement joins TRBV19 to TRBJ2-3; D gene uncertain. This CDR3 comprises 14 residues. V shed 7 bases and J shed 0 bases, with 11 bases lying between them. CDR1 is LNHDA, CDR2 SQIVND, per germline (reference sequence). The DNA of the CDR3 is TGTGCCAGTACCCACCAATCTAGCACAGATACGCAGTATTTT. Its translation is CASTHQSSTDTQYF.

The CDR3 bases are TGTGCCAGCAGTGAGGTGGGGACTAGCAGCCAAGAGACCCAGTACTTC. It yields the protein CASSEVGTSSQETQYF. The chain carries TRBV2 and TRBJ2-5; TRBD2 matches 9 bases. Trimming took 3 bases from V and 1 from J; bases not matched to a gene: 6. The CDR3 runs to 16 residues. Germline assignment: CDR1 SNHLY and CDR2 FYNNEI.

CDR3 sequence reads: CASTLSIHSGANVLTF. The CDR3 nucleotides read TGTGCCAGCACCCTTTCCATCCACTCTGGGGCCAACGTCCTGACTTTC. This chain joins TRBV28 and TRBJ2-6; D is ambiguous. This CDR3 has 16 amino acids. V was shortened by 7 bases and J by 0 bases, with 13 bases between the two germline ends. Germline lookup yields CDR1 MDHEN and CDR2 SYDVKM.

The gene calls are TRBV4-3 and TRBJ1-2, with 10 positions matching TRBD1. From germline, CDR1 is LGHNA and CDR2 YSLEER. The CDR3 loop spans 16 amino acids. The V and J ends lost 3 bases and 2 bases, in that order; junction bases with no gene match: 6. The CDR3 DNA reads as TGCGCCAGCAGCCAGACGCCGGGACAGGGGAACTATGGCTACACCTTC. It translates to CASSQTPGQGNYGYTF.

This sequence joins TRBV2 and TRBJ2-7, with a possible D match to TRBD1 (7 bases). The V end was cut by 2 bases, the J end by 2 bases, with 13 bases between. Germline loops: CDR1 SNHLY, CDR2 FYNNEI. The CDR3 length is 15 residues. CDR3 region: CASSERDRLAYEQYF. The CDR3 DNA is TGTGCCAGCAGTGAAAGGGACAGACTAGCCTACGAGCAGTACTTC.

This clone was seen a single time. V is TRBV19 and J is TRBJ1-1; no firm D call. V lost 4 bases and J lost 0, with 12 bases in between. CDR1 is LNHDA and CDR2 is SQIVND in the germline V gene (reference sequence). The CDR3 has 15 residues. The CDR3, as DNA: TGTGCCAGTAGTAGGGTCGCGCCCTTGAACACTGAAGCTTTCTTT. It is translated as CASSRVAPLNTEAFF.

The gene calls are TRBV19 and TRBJ1-5; TRBD1 agrees at 8 bases. The germline V gene encodes CDR1 LNHDA and CDR2 SQIVND (reference sequence). This CDR3 has 15 residues. V shed 0 bases, J shed 7 bases, and the junction held 5 bases outside the gene matches. CDR3 DNA sequence: TGTGCCAGTAGTATAGACAGGGGGCCTGACCAGCCCCAGCATTTT. Translation: CASSIDRGPDQPQHF.

The J gene is TRBJ2-1, the V gene TRBV7-2, with D unresolved. The CDR3 contains 15 residues. V was clipped by 3 bases and J by 0 bases, with 9 bases between them. The germline V gene encodes CDR1 SGHTA and CDR2 FQGNSA. The CDR3 region is CASSLGPASYNEQFF. Here the CDR3 DNA reads TGTGCCAGCAGCTTGGGTCCGGCCTCCTACAATGAGCAGTTCTTC.

The chain recombines TRBV23-1 with TRBJ1-5; no firm D call. TRBV23-1 belongs to the ORF category, with a function that is uncertain. The CDR3 consists of 16 residues. Trimming left V 3 bases short and J 4 bases short, with 16 bases between. The CDR3 bases are TGCGCCAGCAGTCATTTACACCTACCCAGGAATCAGCCCCAGCATTTT. Translation: CASSHLHLPRNQPQHF.

In this sample, this clone turned up a few times. The CDR3 reads CASSQGTSGNEQYF. The CDR3 coding sequence is TGTGCCAGCAGCCAAGGGACTAGCGGGAACGAGCAGTACTTC. The chain is built from TRBV7-2 and TRBJ2-7, with 13 positions matching TRBD2. Germline V gives CDR1 SGHTA, CDR2 FQGNSA. CDR3 length: 14 residues. V lost 5 bases, J lost 5 bases, and 3 bases stayed unmatched. The whole variable domain, remainder taken from reference TRBV7-2 and TRBJ2-7, is GAGVSQSPSNKVTEKGKDVELRCDPISGHTALYWYRQSLGQGLEFLIYFQGNSAPDKSGLPSDRFSAERTGGSVSTLTIQRTQQEDSAVYLCASSQGTSGNEQYFGPGTRLTVT.